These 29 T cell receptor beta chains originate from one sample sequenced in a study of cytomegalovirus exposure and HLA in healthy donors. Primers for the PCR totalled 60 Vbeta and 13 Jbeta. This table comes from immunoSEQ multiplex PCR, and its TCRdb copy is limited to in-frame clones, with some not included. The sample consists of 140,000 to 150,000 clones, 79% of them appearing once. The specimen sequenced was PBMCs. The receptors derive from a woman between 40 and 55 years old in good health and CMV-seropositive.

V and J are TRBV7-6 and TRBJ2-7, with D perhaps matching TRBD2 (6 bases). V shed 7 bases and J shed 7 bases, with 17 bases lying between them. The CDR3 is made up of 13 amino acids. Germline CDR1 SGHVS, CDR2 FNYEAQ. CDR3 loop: CASTPAGSEEQYF. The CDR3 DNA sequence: TGTGCCAGCACCCCGGCGGGGTCGGAAGAGCAGTACTTC.

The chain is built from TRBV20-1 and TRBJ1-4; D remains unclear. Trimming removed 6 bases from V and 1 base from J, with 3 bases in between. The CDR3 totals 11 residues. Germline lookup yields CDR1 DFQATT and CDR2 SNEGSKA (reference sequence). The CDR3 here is CSAQTNEKLFF. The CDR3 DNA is TGCAGTGCACAAACTAATGAAAAACTGTTTTTT.

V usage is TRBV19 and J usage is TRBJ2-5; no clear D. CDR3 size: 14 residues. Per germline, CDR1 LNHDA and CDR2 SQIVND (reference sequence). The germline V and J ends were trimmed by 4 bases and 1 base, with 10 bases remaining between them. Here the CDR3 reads CASSKSGSQETQYF. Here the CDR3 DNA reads TGTGCCAGTAGTAAGTCCGGGTCCCAAGAGACCCAGTACTTC.

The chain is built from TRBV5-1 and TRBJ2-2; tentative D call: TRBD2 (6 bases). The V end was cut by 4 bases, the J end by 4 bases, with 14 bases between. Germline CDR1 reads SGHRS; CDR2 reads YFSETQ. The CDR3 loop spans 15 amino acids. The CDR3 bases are TGCGCCAGCAGCCAGGTCGGGGGTGGCACCGGGGAGCTGTTTTTT. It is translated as CASSQVGGGTGELFF.

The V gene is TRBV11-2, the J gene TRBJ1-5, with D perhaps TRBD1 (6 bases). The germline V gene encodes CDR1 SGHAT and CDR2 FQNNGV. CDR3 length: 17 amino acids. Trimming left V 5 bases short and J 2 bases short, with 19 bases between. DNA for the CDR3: TGTGCCAGCAGCAGCGACCGCGCGGGGGCTCGCAATCAGCCCCAGCATTTT. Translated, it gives CASSSDRAGARNQPQHF.

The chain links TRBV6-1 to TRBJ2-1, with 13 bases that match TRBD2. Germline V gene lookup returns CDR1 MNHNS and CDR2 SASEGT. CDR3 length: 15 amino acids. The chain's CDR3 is CAIRTSGGNYNEQFF. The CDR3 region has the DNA TGTGCGATCCGGACTAGCGGGGGCAACTACAATGAGCAGTTCTTC.

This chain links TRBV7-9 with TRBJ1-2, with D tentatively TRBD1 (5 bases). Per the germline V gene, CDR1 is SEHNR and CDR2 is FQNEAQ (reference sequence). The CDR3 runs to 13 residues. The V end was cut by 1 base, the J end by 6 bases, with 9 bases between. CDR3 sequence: CASSLGQRDGYTF. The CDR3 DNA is TGTGCCAGCAGCTTAGGACAGAGAGATGGCTACACCTTC.

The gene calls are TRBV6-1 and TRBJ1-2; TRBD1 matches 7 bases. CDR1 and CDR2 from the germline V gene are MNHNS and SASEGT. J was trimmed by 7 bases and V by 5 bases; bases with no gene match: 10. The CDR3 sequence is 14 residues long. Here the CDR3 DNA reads TGTGCCAGCAGTAACCCGGGACAGAGGATTGGCTACACCTTC. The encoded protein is CASSNPGQRIGYTF.

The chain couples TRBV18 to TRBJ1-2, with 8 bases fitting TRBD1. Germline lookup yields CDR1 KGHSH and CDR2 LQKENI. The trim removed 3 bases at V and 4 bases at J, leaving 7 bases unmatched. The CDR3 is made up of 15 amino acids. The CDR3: CASSPTGDGSYGYTF. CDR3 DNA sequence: TGTGCCAGCTCACCGACAGGGGATGGGAGCTATGGCTACACCTTC.

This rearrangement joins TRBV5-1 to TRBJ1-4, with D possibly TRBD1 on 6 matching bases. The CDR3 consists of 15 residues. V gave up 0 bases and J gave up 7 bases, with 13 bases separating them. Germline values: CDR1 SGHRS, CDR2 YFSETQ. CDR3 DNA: TGCGCCAGCAGCTTGGTAGGGGGTGGAGTTGAAAAACTGTTTTTT. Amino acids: CASSLVGGGVEKLFF.

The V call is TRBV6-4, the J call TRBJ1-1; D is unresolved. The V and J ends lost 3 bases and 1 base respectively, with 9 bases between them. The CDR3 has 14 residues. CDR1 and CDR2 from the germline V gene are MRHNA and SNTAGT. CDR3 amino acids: CASSEYPENTEAFF. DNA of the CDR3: TGTGCCAGCAGTGAGTATCCAGAGAACACTGAAGCTTTCTTT.

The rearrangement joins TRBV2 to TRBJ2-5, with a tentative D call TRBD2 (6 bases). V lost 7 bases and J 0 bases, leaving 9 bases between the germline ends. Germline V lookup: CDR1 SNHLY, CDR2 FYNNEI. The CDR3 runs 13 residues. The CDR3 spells CASTRGNQETQYF. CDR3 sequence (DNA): TGTGCCAGCACCCGGGGGAACCAAGAGACCCAGTACTTC.

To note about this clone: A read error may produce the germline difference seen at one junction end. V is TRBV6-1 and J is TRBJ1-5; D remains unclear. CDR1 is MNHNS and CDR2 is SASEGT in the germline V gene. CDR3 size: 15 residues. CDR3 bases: TGTGCCGGCAGTCGATCCGGAGGAGAGGATCAGCCCCAGCATTTT. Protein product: CAGSRSGGEDQPQHF.

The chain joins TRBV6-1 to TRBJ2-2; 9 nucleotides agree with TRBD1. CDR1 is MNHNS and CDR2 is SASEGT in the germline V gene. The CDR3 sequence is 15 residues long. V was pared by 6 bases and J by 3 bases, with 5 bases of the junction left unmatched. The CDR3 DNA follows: TGTGCCAGCAGAGCGGGACAGGGAGACACCGGGGAGCTGTTTTTT. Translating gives CASRAGQGDTGELFF.

The CDR3 DNA is TGTGCCACGAGGGGGGACAGGGGAAATGAAAAACTGTTTTTT. This translates into CATRGDRGNEKLFF. The V call is TRBV13, the J call TRBJ1-4; TRBD1 matches at 10 bases. The length of the CDR3 is 14 residues. The germline V gene has CDR1 PRHDT and CDR2 FYEKMQ (reference sequence). The junction had 7 bases not matched to a gene; V was cut back by 10 bases and J by 5 bases.

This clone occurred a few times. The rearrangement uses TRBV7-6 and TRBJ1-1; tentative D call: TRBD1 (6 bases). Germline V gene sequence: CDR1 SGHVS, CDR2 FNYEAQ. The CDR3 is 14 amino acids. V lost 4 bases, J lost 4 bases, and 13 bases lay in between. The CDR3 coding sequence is TGTGCCAGCAGCTCCCAGGGGAGTGGCACTGAAGCTTTCTTT. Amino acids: CASSSQGSGTEAFF.

Here the CDR3 DNA reads TGCGCCAGCAGCCACCAGGGGACGGTTACTGAAGCTTTCTTT. As protein: CASSHQGTVTEAFF. The chain employs TRBV5-1 and TRBJ1-1; D might be TRBD1 (6 bases). The germline gives CDR1 SGHRS, CDR2 YFSETQ. This CDR3 has 14 residues. Trimming shortened V by 4 bases and J by 5 bases, and 15 bases separated the two germline ends. The full variable domain, its missing parts supplied by reference TRBV5-1 and TRBJ1-1, is KAGVTQTPRYLIKTRGQQVTLSCSPISGHRSVSWYQQTPGQGLQFLFEYFSETQRNKGNFPGRFSGRQFSNSRSEMNVSTLELGDSALYLCASSHQGTVTEAFFGQGTRLTVV.

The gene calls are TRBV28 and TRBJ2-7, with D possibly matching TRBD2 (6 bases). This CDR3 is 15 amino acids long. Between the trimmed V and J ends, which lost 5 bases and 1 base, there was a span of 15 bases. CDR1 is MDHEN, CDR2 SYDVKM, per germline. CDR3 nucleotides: TGTGCCAGCAGTCTCCCGGGAGCGATTTCCTACGAGCAGTACTTC. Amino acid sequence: CASSLPGAISYEQYF.

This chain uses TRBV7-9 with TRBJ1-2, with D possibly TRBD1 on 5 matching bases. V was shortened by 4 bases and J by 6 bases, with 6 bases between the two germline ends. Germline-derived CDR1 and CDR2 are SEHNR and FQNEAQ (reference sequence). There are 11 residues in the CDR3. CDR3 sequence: CASSSGDGYTF. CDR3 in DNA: TGTGCCAGCAGCTCGGGGGATGGCTACACCTTC. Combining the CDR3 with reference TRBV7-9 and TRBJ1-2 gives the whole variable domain DTGVSQNPRHKITKRGQNVTFRCDPISEHNRLYWYRQTLGQGPEFLTYFQNEAQLEKSRLLSDRFSAERPKGSFSTLEIQRTEQGDSAMYLCASSSGDGYTFGSGTRLTVV.

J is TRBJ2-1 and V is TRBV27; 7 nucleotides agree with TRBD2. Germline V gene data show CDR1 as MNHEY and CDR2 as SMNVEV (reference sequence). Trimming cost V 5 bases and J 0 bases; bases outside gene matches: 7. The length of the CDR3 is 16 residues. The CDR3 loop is CASSLGGSSSYNEQFF. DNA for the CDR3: TGTGCCAGCAGTCTGGGGGGGAGTAGCTCCTACAATGAGCAGTTCTTC.

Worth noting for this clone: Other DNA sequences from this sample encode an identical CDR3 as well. The CDR3 bases are TGTGCCAGCAGCTTACAGGGGTCTCCCACAGATACGCAGTATTTT. This encodes CASSLQGSPTDTQYF. This chain uses TRBV11-3 with TRBJ2-3, with D possibly TRBD1 on 6 matching bases. The CDR3 spans 15 residues. Germline CDR1 SGHNT, CDR2 YENEEA. Trimming left V 2 bases short and J 2 bases short, with 11 bases between. Full variable domain (remainder filled in from reference TRBV11-3 and TRBJ2-3): EAGVVQSPRYKIIEKKQPVAFWCNPISGHNTLYWYLQNLGQGPELLIRYENEEAVDDSQLPKDRFSAERLKGVDSTLKIQPAELGDSAVYLCASSLQGSPTDTQYFGPGTRLTVL.

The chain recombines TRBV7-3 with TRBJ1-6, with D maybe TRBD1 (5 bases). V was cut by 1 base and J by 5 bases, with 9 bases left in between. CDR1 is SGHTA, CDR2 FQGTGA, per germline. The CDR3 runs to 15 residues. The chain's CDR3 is CASSLMVGDNSPLHF. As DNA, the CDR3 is TGTGCCAGCAGCTTAATGGTAGGGGATAATTCACCCCTCCACTTT.

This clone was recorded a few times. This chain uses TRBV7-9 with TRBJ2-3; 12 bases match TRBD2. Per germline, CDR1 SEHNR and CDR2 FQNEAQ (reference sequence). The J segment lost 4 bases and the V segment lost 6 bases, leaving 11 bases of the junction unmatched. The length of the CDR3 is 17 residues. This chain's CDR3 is CASSLHPLAGGPDTQYF. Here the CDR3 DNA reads TGTGCCAGCAGTTTGCACCCACTAGCGGGGGGTCCAGATACGCAGTATTTT.

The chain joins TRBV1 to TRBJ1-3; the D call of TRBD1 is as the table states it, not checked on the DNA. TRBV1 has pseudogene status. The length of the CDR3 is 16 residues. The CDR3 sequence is CTSSPPGARSGNTIYF. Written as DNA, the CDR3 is TGCACCAGCAGCCCACCAGGGGCCCGCTCTGGAAACACCATATATTTT.

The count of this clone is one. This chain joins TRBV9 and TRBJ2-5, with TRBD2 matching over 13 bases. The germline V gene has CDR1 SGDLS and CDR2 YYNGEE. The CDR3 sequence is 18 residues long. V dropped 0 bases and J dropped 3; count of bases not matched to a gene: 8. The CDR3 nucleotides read TGTGCCAGCAGCGTAGAAGGACTAGCGGGGGTGGGAAAAGAGACCCAGTACTTC. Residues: CASSVEGLAGVGKETQYF. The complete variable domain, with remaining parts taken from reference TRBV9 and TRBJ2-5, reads DSGVTQTPKHLITATGQRVTLRCSPRSGDLSVYWYQQSLDQGLQFLIQYYNGEERAKGNILERFSAQQFPDLHSELNLSSLELGDSALYFCASSVEGLAGVGKETQYFGPGTRLLVL.

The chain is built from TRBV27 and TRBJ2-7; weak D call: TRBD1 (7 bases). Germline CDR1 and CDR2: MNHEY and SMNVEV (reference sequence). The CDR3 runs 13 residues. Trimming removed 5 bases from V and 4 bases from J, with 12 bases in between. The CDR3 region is CASSGQGGYEQYF. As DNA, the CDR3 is TGTGCCAGCAGTGGGCAGGGGGGTTACGAGCAGTACTTC.

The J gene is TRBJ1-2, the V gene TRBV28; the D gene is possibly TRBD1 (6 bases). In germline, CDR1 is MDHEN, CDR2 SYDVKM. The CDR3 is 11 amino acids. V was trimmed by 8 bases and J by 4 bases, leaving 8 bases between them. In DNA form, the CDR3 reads TGTGCCAGCCGACAGGTCTATGGCTACACCTTC. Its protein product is CASRQVYGYTF.

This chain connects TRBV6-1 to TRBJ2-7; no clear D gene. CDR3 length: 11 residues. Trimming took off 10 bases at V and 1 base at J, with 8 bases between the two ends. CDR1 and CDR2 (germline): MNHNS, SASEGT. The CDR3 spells CATQASYEQYF. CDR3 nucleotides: TGTGCCACCCAGGCGTCCTACGAGCAGTACTTC.

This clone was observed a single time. The CDR3 loop reads CASSLVRGSYNSPLHF. DNA of the CDR3: TGTGCCAGCAGCTTAGTTAGGGGCTCCTATAATTCACCCCTCCACTTT. The chain has TRBV11-2 and TRBJ1-6, with TRBD1 as a possible D gene (5 bases). Germline CDR1 and CDR2: SGHAT and FQNNGV. CDR3 length: 16 amino acids. V was pared by 1 base and J by 0 bases, with 7 bases between.